Reported below is one T cell receptor beta chain. This sample is part of a study of blood T cell repertoires in COVID-19. Repertoires were generated with immunoSEQ multiplex PCR, while TCRdb's copy carries only in-frame clones and drops some. The sample records 140,000 to 150,000 clones, about 80% being singletons. V was trimmed by 0 bases and J by 6 bases, leaving 12 bases between them. This CDR3 has 14 residues. The germline V gene encodes CDR1 SGHRS and CDR2 YFSETQ. The gene calls are TRBV5-1 and TRBJ1-2, with D possibly TRBD1 on 5 matching bases. Material for sequencing was PBMCs or T cells enriched from blood (not recorded which). This TCR was sampled from a woman aged 50 to 65 who had recovered from COVID-19. The CDR3 DNA reads TGCGCCAGCAGCTTGGAGGGGTCAAGCAATGGCTACACCTTC. Protein sequence: CASSLEGSSNGYTF.